These 2 T cell receptor beta chains originate from one sample sequenced in a study of blood T cell repertoires in COVID-19. The table came from immunoSEQ multiplex PCR; TCRdb's copy has only in-frame clones and leaves some out. This table has fewer than 300,000 clones, over 70% appearing once. The sequenced sample was peripheral blood. These receptors all stem from a human donor in a cohort sampled during active COVID-19.

The V gene is TRBV6-1, the J gene TRBJ2-5; 7 bases agree with TRBD1. The CDR3 has 18 residues. J lost 2 bases, V lost 2 bases, and 14 bases had no gene match. Germline V gene sequence: CDR1 MNHNS, CDR2 SASEGT. The CDR3 DNA reads as TGTGCCAGCAGTGAACTTTGGGCGACAGGGTTCAAACAAGAGACCCAGTACTTC. Its protein product is CASSELWATGFKQETQYF.

This chain joins TRBV18 and TRBJ2-5; D remains unclear. Looked up from germline, CDR1 is KGHSH and CDR2 is LQKENI. The CDR3 has 13 amino acids. V was cut by 3 bases and J by 2 bases, with 7 bases left in between. CDR3 in DNA: TGTGCCAGCTCACCGGCGGATCAAGAGACCCAGTACTTC. It encodes CASSPADQETQYF. The full variable domain, its missing parts supplied by reference TRBV18 and TRBJ2-5, is NAGVMQNPRHLVRRRGQEARLRCSPMKGHSHVYWYRQLPEEGLKFMVYLQKENIIDESGMPKERFSAEFPKEGPSILRIQQVVRGDSAAYFCASSPADQETQYFGPGTRLLVL.